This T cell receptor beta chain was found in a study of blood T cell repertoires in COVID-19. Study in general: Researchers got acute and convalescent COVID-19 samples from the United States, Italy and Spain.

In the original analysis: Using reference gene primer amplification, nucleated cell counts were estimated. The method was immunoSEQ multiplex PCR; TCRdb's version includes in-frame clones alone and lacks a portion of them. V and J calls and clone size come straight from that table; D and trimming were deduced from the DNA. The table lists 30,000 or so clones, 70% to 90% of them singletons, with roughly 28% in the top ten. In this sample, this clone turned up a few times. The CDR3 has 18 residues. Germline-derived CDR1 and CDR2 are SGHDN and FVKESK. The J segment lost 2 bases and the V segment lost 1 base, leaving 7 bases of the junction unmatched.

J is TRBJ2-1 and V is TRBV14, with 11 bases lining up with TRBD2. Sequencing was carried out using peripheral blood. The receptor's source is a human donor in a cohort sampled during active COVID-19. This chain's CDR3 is CASSQVGLAGGTYNEQFF. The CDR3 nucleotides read TGTGCCAGCAGCCAAGTGGGCCTAGCGGGGGGAACCTACAATGAGCAGTTCTTC. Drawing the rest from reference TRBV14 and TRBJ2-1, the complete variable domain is EAGVTQFPSHSVIEKGQTVTLRCDPISGHDNLYWYRRVMGKEIKFLLHFVKESKQDESGMPNNRFLAERTGGTYSTLKVQPAELEDSGVYFCASSQVGLAGGTYNEQFFGPGTRLTVL.